These 4 T cell receptor beta chains were all obtained from the same sample, sequenced in a study of OX40 agonist ivuxolimab in advanced cancers. The data were produced by immunoSEQ multiplex PCR, yet TCRdb's version contains in-frame clones alone and is incomplete. This sample has 70,000 or so clones, with approximately 90% found just once. This material consisted of CD4+ or CD8+ T cells sorted from blood, taken in a trial of the OX40 agonist ivuxolimab. The receptors were gathered from an adult with an advanced solid tumor such as melanoma, head and neck, liver or kidney cancer.

Only one count was recorded for this clone. This chain uses TRBV29-1 with TRBJ2-6; TRBD1 agrees at 9 bases. V gave up 7 bases and J gave up 2 bases; unmatched junction bases: 6. CDR1 SQVTM and CDR2 ANQGSEA come from the germline V gene. The CDR3 consists of 15 residues. The CDR3: CSAGQGTTGANVLTF. The CDR3 DNA sequence: TGCAGCGCAGGACAGGGGACAACTGGGGCCAACGTCCTGACTTTC.

The chain is built from TRBV10-3 and TRBJ1-4, with 9 bases identical to TRBD1. V lost 3 bases, J lost 7 bases, and 3 bases stayed unmatched. The CDR3 is made up of 14 amino acids. CDR1 and CDR2 (germline): ENHRY, SYGVKD. DNA for the CDR3: TGTGCCATCAGTGAACAGGGGGCGCTTGAAAAACTGTTTTTT. Translated: CAISEQGALEKLFF.

J is TRBJ2-7 and V is TRBV19, with D hard to call. The V end lost 5 bases, the J end lost 3 bases, and 14 bases lay between the germline ends. Germline lookup yields CDR1 LNHDA and CDR2 SQIVND (reference sequence). The CDR3 extends over 14 amino acids. The CDR3 loop reads CASSYQNPYYEQYF. The CDR3 nucleotides are TGTGCCAGTAGTTACCAGAATCCCTACTACGAGCAGTACTTC. The full variable domain, with the rest looked up from reference TRBV19 and TRBJ2-7, is DGGITQSPKYLFRKEGQNVTLSCEQNLNHDAMYWYRQDPGQGLRLIYYSQIVNDFQKGDIAEGYSVSREKKESFPLTVTSAQKNPTAFYLCASSYQNPYYEQYFGPGTRLTVT.

This chain links TRBV5-4 with TRBJ1-1; TRBD1 matches 9 bases. CDR1 SGHNT and CDR2 YYREEE come from the germline V gene (reference sequence). Trimming cost V 3 bases and J 0 bases; bases outside gene matches: 9. The CDR3 is 17 residues long. The CDR3 spells CASSSDLGTGLNTEAFF. CDR3 sequence (DNA): TGTGCCAGCAGCTCAGATCTAGGGACAGGGTTGAACACTGAAGCTTTCTTT.